Following are 11 T cell receptor beta chains from one sample sequenced in a study of T-cell reconstitution after alpha-beta-depleted transplantation in children. A library of TCRbeta sequences, prepared with unique molecular identifiers, was generated. Each CDR3 protein gets one entry after TCRdb re-called the PCR reads with MiXCR. The repertoire consists of about 980,000 distinct CDR3 sequences, with 25% to 30% occurring once and the leading ten covering around 30%. Sequenced material: PBMCs, mostly from graft donor cells, taken 360 days after TCRalphabeta/CD19-depleted stem cell transplant. These receptor sequences come from a boy under two years old who had a stem cell transplant for SCID, so the T cells may come from the graft donor.

This clonotype was found many times. V and J are TRBV4-1 and TRBJ2-7, with 9 bases matching TRBD1. The junction had 3 bases not matched to a gene; V was cut back by 6 bases and J by 3 bases. The CDR3 has 13 amino acids. CDR1 MGHRA and CDR2 YSYEKL come from the germline V gene. In DNA form, the CDR3 reads TGCGCCAGCAGTCAGACAGGGGGCTACGAGCAGTACTTC. Translated, it gives CASSQTGGYEQYF.

The chain carries TRBV9 and TRBJ2-1, with 7 bases fitting TRBD2. From germline, CDR1 is SGDLS and CDR2 YYNGEE. The trim removed 3 bases at V and 2 bases at J, leaving 8 bases unmatched. The CDR3 is made up of 16 amino acids. The CDR3 bases are TGTGCCAGCAGCGAGTCAGCGGGGACCCCCTACAATGAGCAGTTCTTC. Protein sequence: CASSESAGTPYNEQFF.

There are a few counts of this clonotype. V usage is TRBV12-3 or TRBV12-4 and J usage is TRBJ2-3, with 7 nucleotides matching TRBD1. The CDR3 consists of 16 residues. Germline trimming cut 2 bases from V and 0 bases from J; bases unmatched to any gene: 5. The CDR3 is CASSLPRGSSTDTQYF. Written as DNA, the CDR3 is TGTGCCAGCAGTTTACCCAGGGGGTCTAGCACAGATACGCAGTATTTT.

The V and J genes are TRBV28 and TRBJ2-2; D possibly uses TRBD1 or TRBD2 (5 bases each). CDR1 and CDR2 from the germline V gene are MDHEN and SYDVKM. This CDR3 has 15 amino acids. Trimming stripped 6 bases from V and 2 bases from J, with 13 bases between. Written as DNA, the CDR3 is TGTGCCAGCAGATCCGGGACCTTAAACACCGGGGAGCTGTTTTTT. It yields the protein CASRSGTLNTGELFF.

In this sample, this clonotype turned up a few times. At one boundary the junction diverges from the germline segment, which might be a read error. The chain links TRBV7-6 to TRBJ2-7, with 7 positions matching TRBD2. The CDR3 is 12 amino acids. CDR1 is SGHVS and CDR2 is FNYEAQ in the germline V gene. The CDR3 is CTSGAQEGEQYF. DNA of the CDR3: TGCACCAGCGGGGCGCAGGAGGGAGAGCAGTACTTC.

The J gene is TRBJ2-2, the V gene TRBV7-9, with TRBD1 matching over 8 bases. The CDR3 is 15 amino acids. Trimming at V came to 6 bases and at J to 6 bases, leaving 9 bases not matched to a gene. Looked up from germline, CDR1 is SEHNR and CDR2 is FQNEAQ (reference sequence). CDR3 sequence reads: CASSLRQTGAGELFF. DNA for the CDR3: TGTGCCAGCAGTTTGCGACAGACAGGGGCCGGGGAGCTGTTTTTT. Full variable domain (rest looked up from reference TRBV7-9 and TRBJ2-2): DTGVSQNPRHKITKRGQNVTFRCDPISEHNRLYWYRQTLGQGPEFLTYFQNEAQLEKSRLLSDRFSAERPKGSFSTLEIQRTEQGDSAMYLCASSLRQTGAGELFFGEGSRLTVL.

This clonotype occurred a few times. This chain links TRBV9 with TRBJ2-3; 7 bases are a match to TRBD1. The CDR3 is made up of 15 amino acids. Germline CDR1 reads SGDLS; CDR2 reads YYNGEE. The ends lost 0 bases at V and 0 bases at J; junction bases unmatched: 1. The CDR3 is CASSVEGASTDTQYF. DNA for the CDR3: TGTGCCAGCAGCGTAGAGGGGGCTAGCACAGATACGCAGTATTTT. The complete variable domain, with remaining parts taken from reference TRBV9 and TRBJ2-3, reads DSGVTQTPKHLITATGQRVTLRCSPRSGDLSVYWYQQSLDQGLQFLIQYYNGEERAKGNILERFSAQQFPDLHSELNLSSLELGDSALYFCASSVEGASTDTQYFGPGTRLTVL.

The genes are TRBV12-3 or TRBV12-4 and TRBJ2-7; the match to TRBD1 covers 8 bases. The CDR3 has 17 residues. The V gene end was trimmed by 5 bases and the J gene end by 2 bases; junction bases not matched to a gene: 14. In DNA form, the CDR3 reads TGTGCCAGCAGTCCGGGACAGGAGGAGCCGTTTACCTACGAGCAGTACTTC. Translated: CASSPGQEEPFTYEQYF.

The chain joins TRBV20-1 to TRBJ2-2; D may match TRBD1 or TRBD2 (7 bases each). Deletions cut 3 bases from V and 6 bases from J, with 17 bases between. The CDR3 is 15 amino acids. Germline loops: CDR1 DFQATT, CDR2 SNEGSKA (reference sequence). This chain's CDR3 is CSARTGRGGSGELFF. CDR3 bases: TGCAGTGCTAGGACAGGGAGGGGAGGATCCGGGGAGCTGTTTTTT.

This clonotype was detected ten times or more. This chain connects TRBV2 to TRBJ1-6; maybe TRBD1 (6 bases). The V and J ends lost 6 bases and 9 bases respectively, with 12 bases between them. The CDR3 length is 13 residues. Germline V gene data show CDR1 as SNHLY and CDR2 as FYNNEI. CDR3 loop: CASSEGGSSPLHF. In DNA form, the CDR3 reads TGTGCCAGCAGCGAGGGGGGGAGTTCACCCCTCCACTTT.

The chain joins TRBV28 to TRBJ2-3; 8 positions match TRBD2. CDR1 is MDHEN and CDR2 is SYDVKM in the germline V gene. J was trimmed by 2 bases and V by 3 bases; bases with no gene match: 10. The CDR3 has 17 amino acids. The CDR3 loop is CASSFTWSGGTTDTQYF. The CDR3 DNA sequence: TGTGCCAGCAGTTTTACCTGGTCGGGGGGGACCACAGATACGCAGTATTTT.